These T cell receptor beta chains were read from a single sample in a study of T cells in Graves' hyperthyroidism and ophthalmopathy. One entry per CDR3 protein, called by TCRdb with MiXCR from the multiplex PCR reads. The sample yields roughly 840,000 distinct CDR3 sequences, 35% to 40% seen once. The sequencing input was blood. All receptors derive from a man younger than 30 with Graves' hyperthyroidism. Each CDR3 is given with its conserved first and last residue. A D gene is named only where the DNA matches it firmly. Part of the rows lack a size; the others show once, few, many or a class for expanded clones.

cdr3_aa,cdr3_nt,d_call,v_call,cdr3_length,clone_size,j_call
CASSLARGLPSSGNTIYF,TGTGCCAGCAGCTTGGCCCGTGGTCTCCCCAGCTCTGGAAACACCATATATTTT,.,TRBV5-5,18,.,TRBJ1-3
CASSLVAGGPKYEQYF,TGTGCCAGCAGCTTAGTAGCGGGAGGGCCTAAATACGAGCAGTACTTC,TRBD2,TRBV7-2,16,few,TRBJ2-7
CASSLARERGRGEQYF,TGTGCCAGCAGCTTAGCGCGTGAAAGGGGTCGGGGCGAGCAGTACTTC,.,TRBV7-8,16,.,TRBJ2-7
CASSLRRGDNEQYF,TGCGCCAGCAGCTTAAGGCGGGGGGACAACGAGCAGTACTTC,TRBD2,TRBV5-1,14,few,TRBJ2-7
CATEASGTDTQYF,TGTGCCACGGAGGCTAGCGGTACAGATACGCAGTATTTT,TRBD2,TRBV12-3/TRBV12-4,13,.,TRBJ2-3
CSAARRSLNTEAFF,TGCAGTGCCGCCCGCCGGAGCTTGAACACTGAAGCTTTCTTT,.,TRBV20-1,14,many,TRBJ1-1
CSVRDRDGNTEAFF,TGCAGCGTTCGCGATCGGGACGGGAACACTGAAGCTTTCTTT,.,TRBV29-1,14,.,TRBJ1-1
CSAYGATGELFF,TGCAGTGCCTACGGAGCCACCGGGGAGCTGTTTTTT,.,TRBV29-1,12,many,TRBJ2-2
CSAKPGLAAPLKGTGELFF,TGCAGTGCTAAACCGGGACTAGCGGCCCCTTTGAAGGGCACCGGGGAGCTGTTTTTT,TRBD2,TRBV20-1,19,.,TRBJ2-2
CSSYPAPGQGTETQYF,TGCAGTTCCTATCCGGCACCGGGACAGGGGACAGAGACCCAGTACTTC,TRBD1,TRBV20-1,16,.,TRBJ2-5
CASSYSGTASSYEQYF,TGTGCCAGCAGTTATTCTGGGACTGCAAGCTCCTACGAGCAGTACTTC,.,TRBV6-5,16,.,TRBJ2-7
CASSQEGGARYGYTF,TGCGCCAGCAGCCAAGAAGGAGGGGCCAGGTATGGCTACACCTTC,.,TRBV4-1,15,.,TRBJ1-2
CSARQSMNTIYF,TGCAGTGCTAGACAGAGCATGAACACCATATATTTT,.,TRBV20-1,12,.,TRBJ1-3
CASSVETVGNTIYF,TGTGCCAGCAGCGTTGAAACAGTCGGAAACACCATATATTTT,.,TRBV9,14,.,TRBJ1-3
CSVMTGDTETQYF,TGCAGCGTTATGACAGGGGACACAGAGACCCAGTACTTC,TRBD1,TRBV29-1,13,.,TRBJ2-5
CASTPRGTRGNEKLFF,TGTGCCAGCACTCCCCGCGGAACTCGAGGGAATGAAAAACTGTTTTTT,.,TRBV6-5,16,few,TRBJ1-4
CASSRGTGQSYEQYF,TGTGCCAGCAGCCGAGGGACAGGTCAGTCCTACGAGCAGTACTTC,TRBD1,TRBV6-6,15,.,TRBJ2-7
CASSRRHDGGYTF,TGTGCCAGCAGCCGCAGACACGACGGCGGCTACACCTTC,.,TRBV7-9,13,once,TRBJ1-2
CASSVEPSGTYETQYF,TGTGCCAGCAGCGTAGAGCCTAGCGGGACCTACGAGACCCAGTACTTC,TRBD2,TRBV9,16,.,TRBJ2-5
CATGGATSSYEQYF,TGTGCCACTGGGGGGGCTACCTCCTCCTACGAGCAGTACTTC,.,TRBV7-2,14,few,TRBJ2-7